This TCR beta chain was captured by sequencing in a study of T-cell reconstitution after alpha-beta-depleted transplantation in children. General study results and limits: Fresh T-cell production supplied most of the T-cell counts and diversity seen one year after transplant. At around two months after transplant, the alpha-beta T cells were reportedly derived from several hundred expanded clones that came from non-depleted graft cells. Some patients owed their high day-60 TCRbeta diversity to surviving recipient T cells and thymic progenitors.

The CDR3 runs 13 residues. V gave up 0 bases and J gave up 8 bases, with 8 bases separating them. The V gene's germline CDR1 is SGHVS and CDR2 FQNEAQ. TCRbeta library preparation incorporated unique molecular identifiers. MiXCR, applied by TCRdb to the PCR reads, yields one record per CDR3 protein. The sample lists more than 200,000 distinct CDR3 sequences, approximately 15% occurring once. As concerns this clonotype: Its antigen remains unknown.

V and J are TRBV7-8 and TRBJ2-1; D is undetermined. The receptor comes from a male patient between 2 and 10 years old who had a stem cell transplant for acute lymphoblastic leukemia, so the T cells may come from the graft donor. The starting material was PBMCs, mostly from graft donor cells, obtained 360 days after TCRalphabeta/CD19-depleted stem cell transplant. The CDR3 loop is CASSLALGDEQFF. The CDR3 DNA follows: TGTGCCAGCAGCTTAGCCCTTGGCGATGAGCAGTTCTTC.